One sample yielded the 30 T cell receptor beta chains listed below, sequenced in a study of monozygotic twins with inflammatory bowel disease. After re-calling the 5' RACE reads, TCRdb lists one entry per CDR3 protein, DNA absent. The sample's table shows around 99,000 distinct CDR3 sequences. Material for sequencing was blood. These receptors all stem from a human donor with ulcerative colitis or Crohn's disease, or a healthy co-twin of an affected twin (not recorded which).

This rearrangement joins TRBV12-3 or TRBV12-4 to TRBJ1-1; the D call from TCRdb, TRBD1, cannot be confirmed without DNA. The length of the CDR3 is 15 residues. CDR3 region: CASSFPRDRNTEAFF.

V is TRBV6-1 and J is TRBJ2-5; TCRdb names TRBD2, which stays unverified in the absence of DNA. CDR3 size: 13 residues. Germline lookup yields CDR1 MNHNS and CDR2 SASEGT. This chain's CDR3 is CASFPSGEETQYF.

The chain joins TRBV7-2 to TRBJ1-1. The CDR3 runs to 15 residues. CDR1 and CDR2 (germline): SGHTA, FQGNSA. CDR3 amino acids: CASSPAGAWNTEAFF.

This rearrangement joins TRBV11-2 to TRBJ1-1; TCRdb designates TRBD1, a call that cannot be tested without DNA. Germline V gene sequence: CDR1 SGHAT, CDR2 FQNNGV. This CDR3 has 15 residues. The CDR3 is CASSPLGGRVTEAFF.

The chain carries TRBV12-3 or TRBV12-4 and TRBJ1-1. The CDR3 is 13 residues long. The CDR3 sequence: CASSGHWEIEAFF.

The chain uses TRBV25-1 and TRBJ1-1. The CDR3 consists of 13 residues. Germline values: CDR1 MGHDK, CDR2 SYGVNS. CDR3 sequence: CASSELGSTEAFF.

The chain joins TRBV11-2 to TRBJ1-1; the D gene TCRdb calls, TRBD1, cannot be checked with no DNA. The CDR3 contains 14 residues. In germline, CDR1 is SGHAT, CDR2 FQNNGV. This CDR3 is CASSLAGRDTEAFF.

The chain carries TRBV6-2 or TRBV6-3 and TRBJ2-6. Germline lookup yields CDR1 MNHEY and CDR2 SVGEGT. The CDR3 runs to 18 residues. The CDR3 sequence: CASTWSRTVSSGANVLTF.

This sequence joins TRBV5-1 and TRBJ1-4. Germline-derived CDR1 and CDR2 are SGHRS and YFSETQ. CDR3 length: 15 residues. CDR3 protein: CASSLSVVGSEKLFF.

This chain links TRBV4-2 with TRBJ1-5; TCRdb picks TRBD1, but there is no DNA to check that call. Germline values: CDR1 LGHNA, CDR2 YNFKEQ. This CDR3 is 16 amino acids long. CDR3 region: CASSTLGGQSNQPQHF.

The gene calls are TRBV11-2 and TRBJ2-1. Germline-derived CDR1 and CDR2 are SGHAT and FQNNGV. The CDR3 length is 14 residues. CDR3 loop: CASSLVSRLHEQFF.

This chain links TRBV12-3 or TRBV12-4 with TRBJ2-3. CDR3 length: 13 residues. The CDR3 loop reads CASTRASTDTQYF.

The CDR3 loop reads CASSLFGQGVFSTEAFF. The V call is TRBV27, the J call TRBJ1-1; TCRdb lists TRBD1, though no DNA is available to test this call. Germline assignment: CDR1 MNHEY and CDR2 SMNVEV (reference sequence). This CDR3 is built from 17 residues.

The chain couples TRBV6-2 or TRBV6-3 to TRBJ2-3; the D call from TCRdb, TRBD2, cannot be confirmed without DNA. The CDR3 length is 15 residues. Germline CDR1 MNHEY, CDR2 SVGEGT. This CDR3 is CASSYSTGGADTQYF.

The rearrangement links TRBV28 to TRBJ2-5; the D call from TCRdb, TRBD1, cannot be confirmed without DNA. This CDR3 contains 15 residues. Germline CDR1 MDHEN, CDR2 SYDVKM. The CDR3 here is CASSLLTSGGETQYF.

This chain uses TRBV5-1 with TRBJ2-5; the D call of TRBD1 rests on TCRdb alone, since no DNA is present to check it. Germline-derived CDR1 and CDR2 are SGHRS and YFSETQ. CDR3 length: 15 residues. The CDR3 reads CASSPSDSTQETQYF.

V usage is TRBV12-3 or TRBV12-4 and J usage is TRBJ2-1; there is no DNA to check the TCRdb D call of TRBD1. The CDR3 is 17 residues long. The CDR3 sequence: CASSPTLGQGANNEQFF.

The chain carries TRBV6-1 and TRBJ2-7. CDR1 MNHNS and CDR2 SASEGT come from the germline V gene. The CDR3 has 15 residues. Here the CDR3 reads CASSEGRQVFYEQYF.

This rearrangement joins TRBV9 to TRBJ2-2. Germline V lookup: CDR1 SGDLS, CDR2 YYNGEE. The length of the CDR3 is 13 residues. The chain's CDR3 is CASSVSVNGELFF.

The rearrangement uses TRBV5-5 and TRBJ2-1. CDR3 length: 13 residues. CDR1 is SGHKS, CDR2 YYEKEE, per germline (reference sequence). CDR3 region: CASSPSVVNEQFF.

J is TRBJ2-1 and V is TRBV2; TCRdb lists TRBD2, though no DNA is available to test this call. The CDR3 extends over 17 amino acids. The germline CDR1 and CDR2 sequences are SNHLY and FYNNEI. This CDR3 reads CASSASAGGPTYNEQFF.

V gene TRBV12-3 or TRBV12-4 combines with J gene TRBJ2-3; the D call of TRBD1 rests on TCRdb alone, since no DNA is present to check it. CDR3 length: 14 residues. The CDR3 sequence is CASSWDRPTDTQYF.

The chain joins TRBV6-2 or TRBV6-3 to TRBJ2-2; TCRdb returns TRBD1, unconfirmable since there is no DNA. This CDR3 has 13 amino acids. Germline V gene sequence: CDR1 MNHEY, CDR2 SVGEGT. This CDR3 reads CASILSGSGELFF.

The chain is built from TRBV20-1 and TRBJ1-1; TCRdb's D gene call, TRBD1, goes unchecked for lack of DNA. This CDR3 is 14 amino acids long. Germline CDR1 and CDR2: DFQATT and SNEGSKA (reference sequence). CDR3 protein: CSARDGYREAEAFF.

The V and J genes are TRBV3-1 and TRBJ2-5. The CDR3 consists of 14 residues. CDR1 and CDR2 from the germline V gene are LGHDT and YNNKEL (reference sequence). CDR3 sequence: CASSQDPATETQYF.

This sequence joins TRBV27 and TRBJ2-7. The germline CDR1 and CDR2 sequences are MNHEY and SMNVEV (reference sequence). This CDR3 has 17 amino acids. The CDR3 protein is CASSLSDLGRRSYEQYF.

The chain carries TRBV29-1 and TRBJ2-5; TCRdb proposes TRBD2, but this gene call is untestable without DNA. The CDR3 has 13 amino acids. Germline assignment: CDR1 SQVTM and CDR2 ANQGSEA. CDR3 amino acids: CSVGTSGAETQYF.

The gene calls are TRBV7-8 and TRBJ2-1. The CDR3 has 14 residues. Looked up from germline, CDR1 is SGHVS and CDR2 is FQNEAQ. The CDR3 loop is CASSPSLRFNEQFF.

The chain uses TRBV20-1 and TRBJ2-1. Germline values: CDR1 DFQATT, CDR2 SNEGSKA (reference sequence). CDR3 length: 12 amino acids. This CDR3 is CSAWTDYNEQFF.

The CDR3 loop is CSVEPTGGRENTEAFF. The chain employs TRBV29-1 and TRBJ1-1. Looked up from germline, CDR1 is SQVTM and CDR2 is ANQGSEA. There are 16 residues in the CDR3.